These 32 T cell receptor beta chains were sequenced from one sample in a study of read filtering for tumor transcriptome and immune sequencing. This library used around 400 ng RNA and molecular barcoded adaptors spanning alpha/delta and beta/gamma chains. From the reads, TCRdb called clonotypes with MiXCR, one entry per CDR3 protein. The sample has 50,000 or so distinct CDR3 sequences; approximately 12% are singletons. The source material was a population of CD138-negative cells sorted from bone marrow. The receptors shown here come from a donor aged 40 or older with multiple myeloma.

About this clonotype itself: A single base is all that separates this from a far larger clone, so a read error is likely. The chain has TRBV7-8 and TRBJ2-1, with D possibly being TRBD2 (5 bases). V shed 2 bases and J shed 7 bases, with 21 bases lying between them. The germline V gene has CDR1 SGHVS and CDR2 FQNEAQ. The CDR3 loop spans 17 amino acids. The CDR3 region is CASSLPRGSDERNEQFF. The CDR3 bases are TGTGCCAGCAGCTTACCCCGGGGTAGCGACGAAAGAAATGAGCAGTTCTTC.

There are many counts of this clonotype. The genes are TRBV20-1 and TRBJ2-1, with 11 bases matching TRBD2. The V segment lost 5 bases and the J segment 7 bases; nucleotides outside the gene matches: 16. This CDR3 is 17 amino acids long. The germline CDR1 and CDR2 sequences are DFQATT and SNEGSKA (reference sequence). As DNA, the CDR3 is TGCAGTGCTCCTCTGTTAGCGGGAGGGCCCGGCGGTAATGAGCAGTTCTTC. The encoded protein is CSAPLLAGGPGGNEQFF.

This clonotype has only one observation. A far larger clone is one nucleotide away, so this likely arose from a read error. The gene calls are TRBV11-1 and TRBJ2-1; maybe TRBD2 (5 bases). Germline assignment: CDR1 SGHAT and CDR2 FQDESV (reference sequence). The CDR3 runs 12 residues. In nucleotides, the CDR3 is TGTGCCAGCAGCACCGGACTGAATGAGCAGTCCTTC. This codes for CASSTGLNEQSF.

The sample holds many counts of this clonotype. The chain joins TRBV7-8 to TRBJ2-2; 8 bases are a match to TRBD1. The germline gives CDR1 SGHVS, CDR2 FQNEAQ. J gave up 7 bases and V 2 bases, and 9 bases lay outside the gene matches. The CDR3 spans 16 residues. CDR3 sequence: CASSLSLRQGIGELFF. The CDR3 DNA is TGTGCCAGCAGCTTATCCCTAAGACAGGGGATCGGGGAGCTGTTTTTT.

This clonotype has ten or more counts. The rearrangement links TRBV7-9 to TRBJ2-7; no clear D. Germline loops: CDR1 SEHNR, CDR2 FQNEAQ (reference sequence). V dropped 5 bases and J dropped 3 bases, with 17 bases sitting between them. CDR3 size: 15 residues. The CDR3 DNA follows: TGTGCCAGCAGCCCGGCGCGGACGGTAAACTACGAGCAGTACTTC. It encodes CASSPARTVNYEQYF.

There are many counts of this clonotype. This CDR3 is CATSDRGLVGGTQYF. CDR3 sequence (DNA): TGTGCCACCAGTGACCGGGGACTAGTTGGTGGCACGCAGTATTTT. The chain combines TRBV24-1 with TRBJ2-3, with TRBD2 identical over 8 bases. CDR3 size: 15 residues. CDR1 and CDR2 from the germline V gene are KGHDR and SFDVKD. V dropped 4 bases and J dropped 9; count of bases not matched to a gene: 11.

Many counts were recorded for this clonotype. V gene TRBV12-3 or TRBV12-4 combines with J gene TRBJ2-6; no firm D call. This CDR3 spans 15 amino acids. Trimming removed 3 bases at V and 0 bases at J, with 6 bases between. CDR3 sequence reads: CASSFENSGANVLTF. As DNA, the CDR3 is TGTGCCAGCAGTTTCGAGAACTCTGGGGCCAACGTCCTGACTTTC.

This clonotype showed up many times. This rearrangement joins TRBV7-9 to TRBJ1-1; D not resolved. The CDR3 loop spans 15 amino acids. In germline, CDR1 is SEHNR, CDR2 FQNEAQ (reference sequence). Trimming pared 4 bases from V and 0 bases from J, leaving 12 bases between. This CDR3 is CASSSREPLNTEAFF. In DNA form, the CDR3 reads TGTGCCAGCAGCTCACGAGAACCTTTGAACACTGAAGCTTTCTTT.

This clonotype was found a few times. The genes are TRBV11-2 and TRBJ2-3; D gene uncertain. Trimming pared 1 base from V and 10 bases from J, leaving 12 bases between. The CDR3 consists of 13 residues. CDR1 is SGHAT, CDR2 FQNNGV, per germline. The CDR3 DNA is TGTGCCAGCAGCTTAGCTACAAACAAGGCGCAGTATTTT. Translation: CASSLATNKAQYF.

This clonotype came up many times. The V gene is TRBV18, the J gene TRBJ1-5; possibly TRBD1 for D (5 bases). Germline V gene data show CDR1 as KGHSH and CDR2 as LQKENI. The CDR3 sequence is 13 residues long. V dropped 5 bases and J dropped 5 bases, with 10 bases sitting between them. CDR3 nucleotide sequence: TGTGCCAGCTCATCAGACAGAGATCAGCCCCAGCATTTT. Amino acid sequence: CASSSDRDQPQHF.

This clonotype was counted at least ten times. The chain uses TRBV5-1 and TRBJ2-3; D unresolved. The CDR3 covers 15 residues. The V gene lost 0 bases and the J gene lost 1 base, with 9 bases spanning the gap. Germline V gives CDR1 SGHRS, CDR2 YFSETQ. As DNA, the CDR3 is TGCGCCAGCAGCTTGGAAGGGATTCGCACAGATACGCAGTATTTT. Its translation is CASSLEGIRTDTQYF.

In its sample, this clonotype was seen many times. The chain combines TRBV27 with TRBJ2-7; D may match TRBD1 or TRBD2 (5 bases each). The CDR3 is 12 residues long. Germline V gene sequence: CDR1 MNHEY, CDR2 SMNVEV (reference sequence). V was trimmed by 5 bases and J by 9 bases, leaving 14 bases between them. Here the CDR3 DNA reads TGTGCCAGCAGTGGGACGGATAAGAGGCAGTACTTC. Translation: CASSGTDKRQYF.

This clonotype was recorded at least ten times. Compared with germline, one end of the junction differs, possibly owing to a read error. The chain uses TRBV10-3 and TRBJ2-5; D remains unclear. Germline lookup yields CDR1 ENHRY and CDR2 SYGVKD. The CDR3 totals 12 residues. CDR3 sequence: CAIRQETGPLSF. The CDR3 nucleotides are TGTGCCATCAGGCAGGAGACTGGTCCATTAAGCTTC.

This clonotype occurred many times. The CDR3 DNA sequence: TGTGCCAGCAGCTTAAACCAGGGCTCAGATACGCAGTATTTT. Translated, it gives CASSLNQGSDTQYF. The V and J genes are TRBV7-3 and TRBJ2-3; maybe TRBD1 (5 bases). The CDR3 has 14 residues. The germline CDR1 and CDR2 sequences are SGHTA and FQGTGA. Trimming pared 1 base from V and 4 bases from J, leaving 9 bases between. The full variable domain, completed using reference TRBV7-3 and TRBJ2-3, is GAGVSQTPSNKVTEKGKYVELRCDPISGHTALYWYRQSLGQGPEFLIYFQGTGAADDSGLPNDRFFAVRPEGSVSTLKIQRTERGDSAVYLCASSLNQGSDTQYFGPGTRLTVL.

CDR3 nucleotide sequence: TGCGCCAGCAGCCAAGAGGACTTAGGCTACGAGCAGTACTTC. It specifies CASSQEDLGYEQYF. The rearrangement links TRBV4-3 to TRBJ2-7; D is possibly TRBD2 (5 bases). Per the germline V gene, CDR1 is LGHNA and CDR2 is YSLEER. The germline V and J ends were trimmed by 0 bases and 3 bases, with 9 bases remaining between them. This CDR3 has 14 amino acids.

This clonotype was seen repeatedly, ten times or more. The CDR3 DNA reads as TGCGCCAGCAGCTTCACGGGGACTGAAGCTTTCTTT. The encoded protein is CASSFTGTEAFF. The J gene is TRBJ1-1, the V gene TRBV5-1; the D is unclear. The germline V gene encodes CDR1 SGHRS and CDR2 YFSETQ. The V end lost 2 bases, the J end lost 5 bases, and 7 bases lay between the germline ends. This CDR3 region has 12 residues.

This clonotype has at least ten counts. The chain carries TRBV20-1 and TRBJ2-1, with D uncertain. The CDR3 is 12 residues long. Germline V gives CDR1 DFQATT, CDR2 SNEGSKA (reference sequence). The germline V and J ends were trimmed by 7 bases and 3 bases, with 10 bases remaining between them. The CDR3 sequence is CSGEARYNEQFF. Here the CDR3 DNA reads TGCAGTGGCGAGGCCCGCTACAATGAGCAGTTCTTC.

This clonotype was observed many times. The J gene is TRBJ2-7, the V gene TRBV24-1; D uncertain. The CDR3 extends over 11 amino acids. Trimming stripped 4 bases from V and 0 bases from J, with 0 bases between. Germline V lookup: CDR1 KGHDR, CDR2 SFDVKD. For the CDR3, the DNA is TGTGCCACCAGTGACTCCTACGAGCAGTACTTC. It specifies CATSDSYEQYF.

There are many counts of this clonotype. The CDR3 DNA reads TGTGCCAGCCAGGGACCCTACAATGAGCAGTTCTTC. Translated, it gives CASQGPYNEQFF. The genes are TRBV6-5 and TRBJ2-1; D is perhaps TRBD1 or TRBD2 (5 bases each). CDR1 is MNHEY, CDR2 SVGAGI, per germline. This CDR3 is built from 12 residues. The V gene lost 8 bases and the J gene lost 2 bases, with 7 bases spanning the gap.

This clonotype was observed at least ten times. The chain recombines TRBV7-9 with TRBJ1-4; the match to TRBD1 covers 8 bases. This CDR3 has 14 amino acids. V was clipped by 5 bases and J by 5 bases; unmatched bases: 4. CDR1 is SEHNR, CDR2 FQNEAQ, per germline (reference sequence). The CDR3, as DNA: TGTGCCAGCAGCATGACAGGGGTCAATGAAAAACTGTTTTTT. Translating it yields CASSMTGVNEKLFF.

Worth noting for this clonotype: Given a much more abundant clone one base away, this may be a read error. The chain is built from TRBV7-9 and TRBJ1-5; no firm D call. CDR3 length: 13 residues. Germline V gene data show CDR1 as SEHNR and CDR2 as FQNEAQ (reference sequence). CDR3: CAGSLGPDQPQHF. CDR3 nucleotides: TGTGCCGGCAGCCTTGGGCCCGATCAGCCCCAGCATTTT.

This chain joins TRBV18 and TRBJ2-1; a weak D match, TRBD2 (6 bases). Germline V CDR1 and CDR2: KGHSH, LQKENI. The CDR3 covers 13 residues. Trimming left V 3 bases short and J 3 bases short, with 6 bases between. CDR3 loop: CASSPTSYNEQFF. In nucleotides, the CDR3 is TGTGCCAGCTCACCGACTAGCTACAATGAGCAGTTCTTC.

Details on this clonotype: At one of its ends the junction is not consistent with the germline gene, which may arise from a read error. This chain links TRBV20-1 with TRBJ2-1; no definite D call. The germline V gene has CDR1 DFQATT and CDR2 SNEGSKA (reference sequence). The CDR3 is 12 amino acids. The CDR3 DNA reads as TGCAGCGCTGGTAGGTCCTACAATGTGCAGTTCTTC. Translation gives CSAGRSYNVQFF.

Comment on this clonotype: Without the conserved terminal phenylalanine or tryptophan, this CDR3 likely stems from a read error. The chain employs TRBV25-1 and TRBJ2-1; D is undetermined. Germline loops: CDR1 MGHDK, CDR2 SYGVNS. With 4 bases removed from V and 9 bases from J, the gap between germline ends came to 10 bases. The CDR3 loop spans 12 amino acids. CDR3 residues: CASSGSPGEQFI. As DNA, the CDR3 is TGTGCCAGCAGTGGCTCCCCCGGTGAGCAGTTCATC.

J is TRBJ2-2 and V is TRBV5-1, with D unresolved. The germline V gene has CDR1 SGHRS and CDR2 YFSETQ. The CDR3 loop spans 17 amino acids. The V gene lost 0 bases and the J gene lost 5 bases, with 17 bases spanning the gap. The CDR3 coding sequence is TGCGCCAGCAGCTTGGACCCGGAAAATATGAATACCGGGGAGCTGTTTTTT. Translation gives CASSLDPENMNTGELFF.

In its sample, this clonotype was seen many times. V and J are TRBV5-1 and TRBJ2-2, with 10 nucleotides matching TRBD2. Germline lookup yields CDR1 SGHRS and CDR2 YFSETQ. The CDR3 runs 16 residues. V was clipped by 4 bases and J by 2 bases; unmatched bases: 5. The CDR3, as DNA: TGCGCCAGCAGCCCGAGGACTAGCGGAAACACCGGGGAGCTGTTTTTT. It codes for CASSPRTSGNTGELFF.

This clonotype was seen more than once but under ten times. A much larger clone sits a single nucleotide away, making a read error possible. This chain joins TRBV7-6 and TRBJ2-4; a weak D match, TRBD2 (6 bases). The germline V gene has CDR1 SGHVS and CDR2 FNYEAQ. This CDR3 has 16 residues. Trimming took off 5 bases at V and 6 bases at J, with 20 bases between the two ends. The CDR3 here is CASSPQPGGIRNIQYF. DNA of the CDR3: TGTGCCAGCAGCCCCCAACCAGGCGGGATCCGAAACATTCAGTACTTC. Using reference TRBV7-6 and TRBJ2-4 for the parts outside the CDR3, the full variable domain is GAGVSQSPRYKVTKRGQDVALRCDPISGHVSLYWYRQALGQGPEFLTYFNYEAQQDKSGLPNDRFSAERPEGSISTLTIQRTEQRDSAMYRCASSPQPGGIRNIQYFGAGTRLSVL.

Comments on this clonotype: A single base separates this from a much larger clone, so it may be a read error. The genes are TRBV30 and TRBJ2-7; D might be TRBD2 (6 bases). Germline V lookup: CDR1 GTSNPN, CDR2 SVGIG (reference sequence). The CDR3 extends over 18 amino acids. Trimming removed 0 bases at V and 3 bases at J, with 24 bases between. CDR3 sequence (DNA): TGTGCCTGGAGTGTAGTGGCTGGCGGGACGGGCACCTACTACGAGCAGTACTTC. Translated: CAWSVVAGGTGTYYEQYF. Supplemented by reference TRBV30 and TRBJ2-7, the full variable domain reads SQTIHQWPATLVQPVGSPLSLECTVEGTSNPNLYWYRQAAGRGLQLLFYSVGIGQISSEVPQNLSASRPQDRQFILSSKKLLLSDSGFYLCAWSVVAGGTGTYYEQYFGPGTRLTVT.

This clonotype was recorded many times. This rearrangement joins TRBV20-1 to TRBJ2-6, with D maybe TRBD2 (6 bases). The V gene lost 5 bases and the J gene lost 2 bases, with 10 bases spanning the gap. The V gene's germline CDR1 is DFQATT and CDR2 SNEGSKA (reference sequence). The CDR3 sequence is 14 residues long. For the CDR3, the DNA is TGCAGTGCTCCCTCGGGGGCTGGGGCCAACGTCCTGACTTTC. It translates to CSAPSGAGANVLTF.

This clonotype has at least ten counts. The genes are TRBV28 and TRBJ2-2; D ambiguous. Germline CDR1 and CDR2: MDHEN and SYDVKM. This CDR3 has 14 amino acids. Deletions cut 1 base from V and 5 bases from J, with 8 bases between. CDR3 residues: CASSLYSETGELFF. The CDR3 bases are TGTGCCAGCAGTTTATATTCCGAAACCGGGGAGCTGTTTTTT.

This clonotype was found many times. This chain uses TRBV2 with TRBJ2-2; TRBD1 matches at 9 bases. The germline CDR1 and CDR2 sequences are SNHLY and FYNNEI. The J segment lost 6 bases and the V segment lost 8 bases, leaving 7 bases of the junction unmatched. The CDR3 runs 14 residues. As DNA, the CDR3 is TGTGCCAGCGACCCGGGACAGGGTTCCGGGGAGCTGTTTTTT. Translation gives CASDPGQGSGELFF.

This clonotype was detected only a few times. The chain employs TRBV28 and TRBJ2-6; D gene uncertain. V was trimmed by 4 bases and J by 0 bases, leaving 10 bases between them. The CDR3 has 16 residues. Germline V CDR1 and CDR2: MDHEN, SYDVKM. Written as DNA, the CDR3 is TGTGCCAGCAGTTCAAGACCGATCTCTGGGGCCAACGTCCTGACTTTC. This gives the protein CASSSRPISGANVLTF. Full variable domain (outside the CDR3, taken from reference TRBV28 and TRBJ2-6): DVKVTQSSRYLVKRTGEKVFLECVQDMDHENMFWYRQDPGLGLRLIYFSYDVKMKEKGDIPEGYSVSREKKERFSLILESASTNQTSMYLCASSSRPISGANVLTFGAGSRLTVL.